These 23 T cell receptor beta chains came from one sample sequenced in a study of tumor-infiltrating lymphocytes in primary liver carcinoma. Both RNA and DNA were isolated together from around 20-30 mg of bulk tissue that had not been sorted. Starting from 450 to 500 ng of total RNA, TCR beta cDNA was produced with a primer in the constant region. Libraries covering TCR beta were generated through three nested multiplex PCR rounds (using a slightly modified ARM-PCR). The two initial PCR rounds, around 11 cycles each, used TRBV1-TRBV30 forward and C-beta reverse primers. TCRdb processed the multiplex PCR reads anew with MiXCR; each CDR3 protein has one entry. The sample holds some 95,000 distinct CDR3 sequences, just over 65% seen once. The material sequenced was tumor-adjacent normal liver tissue. The receptors were sampled from a man aged 35-49 years with primary liver carcinoma and hepatitis B virus infection.

Turning to this clonotype: Because the CDR3 is missing its conserved closing phenylalanine or tryptophan, this is likely a read error. V is TRBV6-5 and J is TRBJ2-3, with 7 nucleotides matching TRBD2. CDR3 length equals 21 residues. Trimming removed 0 bases from V and 5 bases from J; junction bases left unmatched: 23. Germline CDR1 and CDR2: MNHEY and SVGAGI. In DNA, the CDR3 is TGTGCCAGCAGTTACTCCCGTGATGGGAGGGCCATTCTTTCGGGTATAGATACGCAGTATTAT. Protein sequence: CASSYSRDGRAILSGIDTQYY.

For this clonotype: A junction end diverges from the germline sequence, so it may reflect a read error. V usage is TRBV19 and J usage is TRBJ2-2; 7 bases line up with TRBD2. This CDR3 has 18 amino acids. Germline V gene lookup returns CDR1 LNHDA and CDR2 SQIVND (reference sequence). The DNA for the CDR3 is TGTGCCAGTAGTCTCCGGACTAGTGGGCCCGCGAACACCGGGGAGCTGTTTTTC. Translated: CASSLRTSGPANTGELFF. Based on the CDR3 plus reference TRBV19 and TRBJ2-2, the full variable domain is DGGITQSPKYLFRKEGQNVTLSCEQNLNHDAMYWYRQDPGQGLRLIYYSQIVNDFQKGDIAEGYSVSREKKESFPLTVTSAQKNPTAFYLCASSLRTSGPANTGELFFGEGSRLTVL.

This sequence joins TRBV19 and TRBJ2-1; 8 bases match TRBD1. Trimming took 9 bases from V and 8 from J; bases not matched to a gene: 15. CDR1 is LNHDA, CDR2 SQIVND, per germline (reference sequence). The CDR3 loop spans 15 amino acids. The CDR3 is CASSPRTGSNDEQFF. Written as DNA, the CDR3 is TGTGCCAGCAGTCCTCGGACAGGGTCCAACGATGAGCAGTTCTTC.

Concerning this clonotype: A much larger clone lies one base from this, so it may be a read error. Given the absence of the conserved phenylalanine or tryptophan at the CDR3 end, a read error is likely. This sequence joins TRBV29-1 and TRBJ2-1; a possible D gene is TRBD2 (5 bases). Looked up from germline, CDR1 is SQVTM and CDR2 is ANQGSEA. The length of the CDR3 is 13 residues. Trimming shortened V by 5 bases and J by 12 bases, and 20 bases separated the two germline ends. CDR3 bases: TGCAGCGTTATTGGTGGTCGGGCGGGTCTGCAGTTCTAC. This encodes CSVIGGRAGLQFY.

Worth noting for this clonotype: It may be a read error: a sequence one base away is much more abundant. J is TRBJ2-6 and V is TRBV6-2 or TRBV6-3, with a possible D match to TRBD2 (6 bases). Per the germline V gene, CDR1 is MNHEY and CDR2 is SVGEGT. The V end lost 7 bases, the J end lost 1 base, and 20 bases lay between the germline ends. CDR3 length equals 18 residues. The CDR3: CASTLPPGEQSGANVLTF. CDR3 nucleotides: TGTGCCAGCACTCTCCCACCGGGGGAGCAATCTGGGGCCAACGTCCTGACTTTC.

Regarding this clonotype: The CDR3 end shows no conserved phenylalanine or tryptophan, and so a read error is likely. The chain employs TRBV11-2 and TRBJ2-7, with D maybe TRBD1 (6 bases). CDR3 length: 15 residues. The germline gives CDR1 SGHAT, CDR2 FQNNGV. This CDR3 is CASTLLQGASYEQYL. For the CDR3, the DNA is TGTGCTAGCACCTTATTACAGGGAGCCTCCTACGAACAGTACTTA.

Of note for this clonotype: Sequence at one end of the junction differs from germline and may be a read error. The chain joins TRBV7-8 to TRBJ2-1, with D possibly being TRBD2 (7 bases). Germline assignment: CDR1 SGHVS and CDR2 FQNEAQ. This CDR3 contains 14 residues. CDR3 amino acids: CARSLEARGRAQFF. Here the CDR3 DNA reads TGTGCCAGAAGCTTAGAGGCTAGGGGGAGGGCCCAGTTCTTC. Full variable domain (rest looked up from reference TRBV7-8 and TRBJ2-1): GAGVSQSPRYKVAKRGQDVALRCDPISGHVSLFWYQQALGQGPEFLTYFQNEAQLDKSGLPSDRFFAERPEGSVSTLKIQRTQQEDSAVYLCARSLEARGRAQFFGPGTRLTVL.

This clonotype was seen at least ten times. The chain links TRBV4-1 to TRBJ1-5; D is perhaps TRBD1 (5 bases). Germline CDR1 is MGHRA and CDR2 is YSYEKL. V lost 3 bases to trimming and J lost 2 bases, with 11 bases between them. The CDR3 extends over 15 amino acids. This CDR3 is CASSQQGGGNQPQHF. The DNA of the CDR3 is TGCGCCAGCAGCCAGCAGGGAGGTGGCAATCAGCCCCAGCATTTT.

The V and J genes are TRBV5-4 and TRBJ2-1, with 8 bases aligning to TRBD1. From germline, CDR1 is SGHNT and CDR2 YYREEE (reference sequence). Germline trimming cut 4 bases from V and 7 bases from J; bases unmatched to any gene: 13. The CDR3 is 16 residues long. The chain's CDR3 is CASSGDRGGVGNEQFF. The CDR3 region has the DNA TGTGCCAGCAGCGGAGACAGGGGAGGAGTAGGTAATGAGCAGTTCTTC.

About this clonotype: Likely a read error: the CDR3 ends without its conserved phenylalanine or tryptophan. No DNA is shown, since the ends of the CDR3 on it are uncertain; the CDR3 is the one TCRdb lists. This chain uses TRBV4-2 with TRBJ2-1; the DNA was not compared with TRBD2, the D call given in the table. Counting both end residues, the CDR3 totals 16 amino acids. Per germline, CDR1 LGHNA and CDR2 YNFKEQ. Here the CDR3 reads CASSVTGTSGDNEPFS.

About this clonotype itself: An end of the junction differs from the germline gene, which may be a read error. The chain carries TRBV6-5 and TRBJ1-5, with a tentative D call TRBD1 (5 bases). The V gene's germline CDR1 is MNHEY and CDR2 SVGAGI. The CDR3 length is 14 residues. CDR3 protein: CASRYRSGNQSQHF. CDR3 sequence (DNA): TGTGCCAGCAGATACAGGTCTGGCAATCAGTCCCAGCATTTT.

As concerns this clonotype: The germline gene is not matched at one end of the junction; a read error may be the cause. V usage is TRBV13 and J usage is TRBJ2-2, with D uncertain. Germline V gene lookup returns CDR1 PRHDT and CDR2 FYEKMQ (reference sequence). The CDR3 extends over 13 amino acids. In nucleotides, the CDR3 is TGTGCCGGCAGCCTTACGACCACCGGGGAGCTGTTTTTT. Translated: CAGSLTTTGELFF.

On this clonotype: The junction departs from germline at one end; a sequencing error may be responsible. The rearrangement joins TRBV4-1 to TRBJ2-7; 8 bases map to TRBD2. CDR3 length: 16 amino acids. Germline CDR1 and CDR2: MGHRA and YSYEKL. The CDR3 nucleotides read TGCGCCAGCAGCCAAGATCAGGGACTAGTCGCCCACGAGCAATACTTC. It specifies CASSQDQGLVAHEQYF.

This clonotype was recorded only once. A much larger clone differs from this one at a single base, so this may be a read error. The chain joins TRBV5-1 to TRBJ1-1, with TRBD1 matching over 7 bases. There are 14 residues in the CDR3. The germline CDR1 and CDR2 sequences are SGHRS and YFSETQ. CDR3 bases: TGCGCCAGCAGCCCAGGGGGGATGAACACTGAAGCTTACTTT. Encoded protein: CASSPGGMNTEAYF.

About this clonotype: One end of the junction varies from germline; a read error may be responsible. The genes are TRBV11-2 and TRBJ2-7; D remains unclear. Germline V gene sequence: CDR1 SGHAT, CDR2 FQNNGV. The CDR3 is 12 residues long. The CDR3, as DNA: TGTGACAGCAGCTTGGGGATAGGCCAGCAGTACTTC. Its translation is CDSSLGIGQQYF. The whole variable domain, remainder taken from reference TRBV11-2 and TRBJ2-7, is EAGVAQSPRYKIIEKRQSVAFWCNPISGHATLYWYQQILGQGPKLLIQFQNNGVVDDSQLPKDRFSAERLKGVDSTLKIQPAKLEDSAVYLCDSSLGIGQQYFGPGTRLTVT.

This clonotype was seen at least ten times. The CDR3 DNA is TGTGCCAGCACTTCGGGGGGGGCCGGGGAGCTGTTTTTT. Translated: CASTSGGAGELFF. The rearrangement uses TRBV12-3 or TRBV12-4 and TRBJ2-2, with 8 bases matching TRBD2. The CDR3 has 13 residues. The V and J ends lost 7 bases and 6 bases, in that order; junction bases with no gene match: 4.

This clonotype was recorded only once. The CDR3 carries no conserved terminal phenylalanine or tryptophan, so it likely arises from a read error. CDR3 sequence: CASSLSAPGSYEQYL. As DNA, the CDR3 is TGTGCTAGCAGCTTAAGTGCTCCTGGCTCCTACGAGCAGTACCTC. The rearrangement links TRBV11-2 to TRBJ2-7; the D is unclear. The CDR3 consists of 15 residues. CDR1 and CDR2 (germline): SGHAT, FQNNGV.

Concerning this clonotype itself: One end of the junction is discordant with germline, which a read error may explain. The chain combines TRBV4-2 with TRBJ2-1; the D call may be TRBD1 or TRBD2 (6 bases each). The CDR3 extends over 13 amino acids. Germline V gene data show CDR1 as LGHNA and CDR2 as YNFKEQ. The CDR3 is CVSNRQEGHEQFF. CDR3 DNA sequence: TGTGTCAGCAACCGACAGGAGGGCCATGAGCAGTTCTTC.

Worth noting for this clonotype: A much bigger clone sits one base away, suggesting this may be a read error. The chain employs TRBV10-3 and TRBJ2-1, with D unclear. Germline V gene lookup returns CDR1 ENHRY and CDR2 SYGVKD. The CDR3 loop spans 13 amino acids. CDR3 DNA sequence: TGTGCCATCAGTCCCGACCCAGACAATGAGCGGTTCTTC. This sequence encodes CAISPDPDNERFF.

This clonotype has more than one count but fewer than ten. This CDR3 is CASSPQMIPGPRDYEQYF. DNA for the CDR3: TGTGCCAGCTCCCCCCAAATGATTCCGGGACCGAGAGACTACGAGCAGTACTTC. The chain couples TRBV18 to TRBJ2-7; the D call may be TRBD1 or TRBD2 (5 bases each). Trimming removed 6 bases at V and 3 bases at J, with 27 bases between. Germline V gives CDR1 KGHSH, CDR2 LQKENI. The CDR3 is 18 residues long.

The table lists this clonotype with many counts. The chain is built from TRBV5-4 and TRBJ2-3; D call uncertain. Per germline, CDR1 SGHNT and CDR2 YYREEE (reference sequence). The germline V and J ends were trimmed by 3 bases and 6 bases, with 8 bases remaining between them. This CDR3 comprises 12 residues. The CDR3 region is CASSSPLDTQYF. The CDR3 DNA follows: TGTGCCAGCAGCTCGCCCTTGGATACGCAGTATTTT. The full variable domain, in which reference TRBV5-4 and TRBJ2-3 provide the parts outside the CDR3, is ETGVTQSPTHLIKTRGQQVTLRCSSQSGHNTVSWYQQALGQGPQFIFQYYREEENGRGNFPPRFSGLQFPNYSSELNVNALELDDSALYLCASSSPLDTQYFGPGTRLTVL.

This clonotype has a handful of counts. This may stem from a read error, because a much larger clone lies one nucleotide away. The chain recombines TRBV29-1 with TRBJ2-5; 7 bases line up with TRBD1. After removal of 6 bases from V and 1 base from J, the junction contained 8 bases not matched to a gene. CDR3 length equals 14 residues. Germline lookup yields CDR1 SQVTM and CDR2 ANQGSEA. The CDR3 DNA reads as TGCAGCGTAAACAGGGGTGCTATCCAAGAGACCCAGTACTTC. It translates to CSVNRGAIQETQYF.

By sample fraction, this clonotype is medium-sized (0.01 to 0.1%). The rearrangement links TRBV29-1 to TRBJ2-3, with unresolved D. Trimming removed 5 bases from V and 0 bases from J, with 9 bases in between. This CDR3 has 13 residues. CDR1 and CDR2 (germline): SQVTM, ANQGSEA. The CDR3 region is CSVPQKSTDTQYF. In nucleotides, the CDR3 is TGCAGCGTTCCACAGAAAAGCACAGATACGCAGTATTTT.